The subject of this entry is one T cell receptor beta chain. The antigen remains undetermined. CDR1 DFQATT and CDR2 SNEGSKA come from the germline V gene (reference sequence). The CDR3 runs to 19 residues. With V trimmed by 0 bases and J by 5 bases, 20 bases remained unmatched. The second PCR ran about 6 to 11 cycles with a sample-barcoded 5' primer and J-beta primers. TCRdb re-called the 5' RACE reads through MiXCR, storing one row per CDR3 protein. The sample carries more than 1,400,000 distinct CDR3 sequences, 42% recorded once. This sample was taken from a study of blood T cells in healthy people across ages. General study results and limits: Possibly, changes in expanded clonotypes were confounded because donor CMV status was unknown.

This sequence originates from a woman between 18 and 29 years old in good health. V gene TRBV20-1 combines with J gene TRBJ2-5, with 8 bases fitting TRBD2. The sample consisted of blood. The CDR3 is CSARDNQLAEYVGRETQYF. The CDR3 nucleotides are TGCAGTGCTAGAGATAATCAACTAGCGGAGTACGTGGGGAGGGAGACCCAGTACTTC.